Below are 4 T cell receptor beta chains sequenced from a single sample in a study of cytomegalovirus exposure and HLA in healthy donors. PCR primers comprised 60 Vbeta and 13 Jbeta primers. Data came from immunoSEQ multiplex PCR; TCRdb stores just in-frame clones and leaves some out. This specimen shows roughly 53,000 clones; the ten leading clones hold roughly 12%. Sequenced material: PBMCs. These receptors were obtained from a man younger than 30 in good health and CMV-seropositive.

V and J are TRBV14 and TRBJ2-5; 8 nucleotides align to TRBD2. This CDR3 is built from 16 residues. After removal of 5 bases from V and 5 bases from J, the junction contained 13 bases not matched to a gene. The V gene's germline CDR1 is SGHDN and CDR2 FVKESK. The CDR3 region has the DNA TGTGCCAGCAGCAACTACCTCCGGGAGGGCAGGGAGACCCAGTACTTC. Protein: CASSNYLREGRETQYF.

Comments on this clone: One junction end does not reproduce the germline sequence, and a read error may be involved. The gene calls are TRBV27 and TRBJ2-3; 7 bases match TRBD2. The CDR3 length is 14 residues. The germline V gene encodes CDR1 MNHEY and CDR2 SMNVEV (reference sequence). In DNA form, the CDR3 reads TGTGCCAGCAGTTCCCGGACTAGGCCAGATAGGCAGTATTTT. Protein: CASSSRTRPDRQYF.

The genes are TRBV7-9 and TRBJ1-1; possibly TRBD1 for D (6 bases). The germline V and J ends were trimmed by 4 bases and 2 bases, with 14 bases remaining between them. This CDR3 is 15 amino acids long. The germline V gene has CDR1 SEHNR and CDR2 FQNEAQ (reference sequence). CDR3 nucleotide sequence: TGTGCCAGCAGCTCCCGGACAGATACAAACACTGAAGCTTTCTTT. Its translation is CASSSRTDTNTEAFF.

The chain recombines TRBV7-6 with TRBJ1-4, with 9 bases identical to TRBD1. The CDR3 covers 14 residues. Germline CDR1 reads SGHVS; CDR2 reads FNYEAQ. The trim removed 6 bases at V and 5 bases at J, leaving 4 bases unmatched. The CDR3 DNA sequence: TGTGCCAGCAGACCAGACAGGGGGAATGAAAAACTGTTTTTT. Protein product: CASRPDRGNEKLFF.